In this sample, the clone carrying this T cell receptor (beta chain) turned up many times. Its matching antigen is unknown. The data were obtained in a study of T cells in Graves' hyperthyroidism and ophthalmopathy. Study-level findings and limits: Ophthalmopathy and stable hyperthyroidism were told apart by a 13 V-J model.

It was RNA transcripts that yielded the amplified TCR beta CDR3 regions. A first-round RT-PCR of the TCR CDR3 used the HTBI primer set. A single record per CDR3 protein comes from TCRdb applying MiXCR to the multiplex PCR reads. The table lists 300,000 to 450,000 distinct CDR3 sequences, about 15% of them singletons. Germline-derived CDR1 and CDR2 are KGHSH and LQKENI. The CDR3 runs 16 residues. The ends lost 2 bases at V and 4 bases at J; junction bases unmatched: 9. V usage is TRBV18 and J usage is TRBJ2-3; TRBD1 matches 7 bases. The source is a woman in her thirties with Graves' ophthalmopathy. Sequences were obtained from blood. The CDR3 DNA reads TGTGCCAGCTCACCAAGGGGCATGCAGGGGGCAGATACGCAGTATTTT. Protein product: CASSPRGMQGADTQYF.